Sequencing of this T cell receptor beta chain was carried out in a study of cytomegalovirus exposure and HLA in healthy donors. Study conclusions and caveats: A missense DCLRE1C variant was associated with V- and J-gene trimming of TCR beta chains in a later analysis, and an independent cohort replicated the association. Investigators reported approximately 170 TCR beta chains as tied to cytomegalovirus.

With regard to this clone: Its specificity is not known.

CDR1 GTSNPN and CDR2 SVGIG come from the germline V gene (reference sequence). The V end lost 3 bases, the J end lost 4 bases, and 9 bases lay between the germline ends. The CDR3 loop spans 12 amino acids. PCR employed 60 Vbeta and 13 Jbeta primers. Authors' processing steps: Later, an analysis found 80 million or so unique TCR beta chains, and approximately 10 million of these were shared. Some clones are missing from TCRdb's copy, which holds only in-frame ones; the method was immunoSEQ multiplex PCR. That table gives V, J and clone size, and the DNA gave D and trimming. The table lists fewer than 200,000 clones, over 60% of them singletons.

The sample comprised PBMCs. The genes are TRBV30 and TRBJ2-5; no definite D call. The receptor was derived from a girl aged 5-17 years in good health and CMV-seronegative. As DNA, the CDR3 is TGTGCCTGGAGACAGTCCGGAGAGACCCAGTACTTC. Protein product: CAWRQSGETQYF.